These 24 T cell receptor beta chains originate from one sample sequenced in a study of monozygotic twins with cystic fibrosis. The protocol was immunoSEQ multiplex PCR, while the TCRdb copy is restricted to in-frame clones and leaves out a portion. Found here are about 22,000 clones, around nine tenths of them singletons; the top ten hold less than 1.5%. Specimen: blood. Receptors originate from a woman aged 25 to 39 with cystic fibrosis.

The chain has TRBV6-6 and TRBJ2-7; either TRBD1 or TRBD2 may supply D (5 bases each). V was pared by 0 bases and J by 7 bases, with 13 bases between. The germline CDR1 and CDR2 sequences are MNHNY and SVGAGI (reference sequence). CDR3 size: 14 residues. The DNA of the CDR3 is TGTGCCAGCAGTTACTCGACAGCGGAGAAAGAGCAGTACTTC. It translates to CASSYSTAEKEQYF.

The chain has TRBV2 and TRBJ2-7, with D unclear. The ends were cut back, 2 bases at V and 3 bases at J, with 5 bases in the middle. CDR3 length: 12 residues. CDR1 is SNHLY, CDR2 FYNNEI, per germline. CDR3 sequence reads: CASSELDYEQYF. The DNA for the CDR3 is TGTGCCAGCAGTGAACTCGACTACGAGCAGTACTTC.

The chain uses TRBV9 and TRBJ2-7; D possibly corresponds to TRBD1 (6 bases). The CDR3 has 16 residues. Germline assignment: CDR1 SGDLS and CDR2 YYNGEE. V lost 1 base and J lost 0, with 14 bases in between. CDR3 nucleotides: TGTGCCAGCAGCGTACAGGCTGGGGGCAGCTCCTACGAGCAGTACTTC. It yields the protein CASSVQAGGSSYEQYF.

This clone was found once. V and J are TRBV4-3 and TRBJ2-3; D may correspond to TRBD1 or TRBD2 (5 bases each). The CDR3 consists of 16 residues. Looked up from germline, CDR1 is LGHNA and CDR2 is YSLEER. Trimming pared 0 bases from V and 2 bases from J, leaving 12 bases between. CDR3 DNA: TGCGCCAGCAGCCAAGATCCCGCCGGGGCCACAGATACGCAGTATTTT. Amino acids: CASSQDPAGATDTQYF.

J is TRBJ1-3 and V is TRBV25-1; no definite D call. The CDR3 contains 15 residues. Germline V lookup: CDR1 MGHDK, CDR2 SYGVNS. Deletions cut 3 bases from V and 0 bases from J, with 9 bases between. Here the CDR3 DNA reads TGTGCCAGCAGTGATCGATGGGGCTCTGGAAACACCATATATTTT. Its translation is CASSDRWGSGNTIYF.

The rearrangement joins TRBV6-5 to TRBJ2-2, with unresolved D. V lost 8 bases to trimming and J lost 0 bases, with 1 base between them. Germline lookup yields CDR1 MNHEY and CDR2 SVGAGI. This CDR3 comprises 11 residues. This chain's CDR3 is CASSNTGELFF. The CDR3 DNA follows: TGTGCCAGCTCGAACACCGGGGAGCTGTTTTTT.

The chain uses TRBV7-9 and TRBJ2-1; D is possibly TRBD1 or TRBD2 (5 bases each). Germline CDR1 reads SEHNR; CDR2 reads FQNEAQ (reference sequence). The V gene lost 5 bases and the J gene lost 3 bases, with 14 bases spanning the gap. The CDR3 runs to 15 residues. CDR3 protein: CASSPSRGVYNEQFF. The CDR3 DNA reads as TGTGCCAGCAGCCCATCTCGAGGGGTCTACAATGAGCAGTTCTTC.

The rearrangement links TRBV5-1 to TRBJ1-6, with D possibly matching TRBD1 (5 bases). Trimming took 0 bases from V and 10 from J, leaving 11 bases between them. The germline V gene encodes CDR1 SGHRS and CDR2 YFSETQ. The length of the CDR3 is 14 residues. CDR3: CASSLEGRASPLHF. CDR3 bases: TGCGCCAGCAGCTTGGAGGGCAGGGCCTCACCCCTCCACTTT.

The V gene is TRBV18, the J gene TRBJ1-5, with D uncertain. The CDR3 has 12 amino acids. The germline CDR1 and CDR2 sequences are KGHSH and LQKENI. V was clipped by 9 bases and J by 3 bases, with 9 bases between them. The CDR3 DNA follows: TGTGCCAGTGCAGATTACAATCAGCCCCAGCATTTT. This encodes CASADYNQPQHF.

This clone occurred a few times. The chain couples TRBV4-1 to TRBJ1-1; 7 bases match TRBD1. The junction had 4 bases not matched to a gene; V was cut back by 4 bases and J by 5 bases. The CDR3 length is 13 residues. From germline, CDR1 is MGHRA and CDR2 YSYEKL. The CDR3 bases are TGCGCCAGCAGCCGGGACAGTCGGACTGAAGCTTTCTTT. Protein: CASSRDSRTEAFF.

This clone was observed once. V and J are TRBV27 and TRBJ2-1; 7 positions agree with TRBD2. The germline V gene has CDR1 MNHEY and CDR2 SMNVEV (reference sequence). This CDR3 comprises 14 residues. The V and J ends lost 5 bases and 4 bases, in that order; junction bases with no gene match: 5. CDR3 sequence: CASSLGTMYNEQFF. CDR3 DNA: TGTGCCAGCAGTCTGGGGACTATGTACAATGAGCAGTTCTTC.

The chain combines TRBV6-1 with TRBJ2-1, with unresolved D. The CDR3 has 14 amino acids. The ends were cut back, 6 bases at V and 4 bases at J, with 13 bases in the middle. Germline CDR1 and CDR2: MNHNS and SASEGT. For the CDR3, the DNA is TGTGCCAGCAGCCCTCGGGCCTCATACAATGAGCAGTTCTTC. Encoded protein: CASSPRASYNEQFF.

The CDR3 sequence is CASSLRQGAEQYF. In nucleotides, the CDR3 is TGTGCCAGCAGCCTGCGACAGGGGGCCGAGCAGTACTTC. The chain is built from TRBV5-6 and TRBJ2-5; 10 bases are shared with TRBD1. The J call may not be correct, given that the DNA end is closer to TRBJ2-7. Germline loops: CDR1 SGHDT, CDR2 YYEEEE. The CDR3 loop spans 13 amino acids.

The genes are TRBV29-1 and TRBJ2-7; 7 bases agree with TRBD1. After removal of 0 bases from V and 2 bases from J, the junction contained 1 base not matched to a gene. The CDR3 loop spans 13 amino acids. The germline gives CDR1 SQVTM, CDR2 ANQGSEA. CDR3 region: CSVEEGQAYEQYF. The CDR3 nucleotides read TGCAGCGTTGAAGAAGGACAGGCCTACGAGCAGTACTTC.

The rearrangement joins TRBV29-1 to TRBJ1-5; no definite D call. This CDR3 spans 12 amino acids. V dropped 5 bases and J dropped 1 base, with 6 bases sitting between them. Germline assignment: CDR1 SQVTM and CDR2 ANQGSEA. CDR3 in DNA: TGCAGCGTTTCAGACAGCAATCAGCCCCAGCATTTT. Protein sequence: CSVSDSNQPQHF.

This chain connects TRBV7-9 to TRBJ1-4; D not certain. The CDR3 spans 17 residues. V lost 4 bases and J lost 0, with 15 bases in between. From germline, CDR1 is SEHNR and CDR2 FQNEAQ (reference sequence). In nucleotides, the CDR3 is TGTGCCAGCAGCTGGCGTGGGGTGCCGGCAACTAATGAAAAACTGTTTTTT. Translated, it gives CASSWRGVPATNEKLFF.

The rearrangement uses TRBV7-9 and TRBJ1-5, with D tentatively TRBD1 (6 bases). The V end lost 5 bases, the J end lost 7 bases, and 9 bases lay between the germline ends. This CDR3 contains 12 residues. Germline V gene lookup returns CDR1 SEHNR and CDR2 FQNEAQ (reference sequence). The CDR3 DNA reads as TGTGCCAGCAGCCTCGGGGGCCAGCCCCAGCATTTT. Translated: CASSLGGQPQHF.

The chain has TRBV4-3 and TRBJ1-4; TRBD1 agrees at 8 bases. Germline lookup yields CDR1 LGHNA and CDR2 YSLEER. The trim removed 2 bases at V and 8 bases at J, leaving 4 bases unmatched. The CDR3 runs to 14 residues. For the CDR3, the DNA is TGCGCCAGCAGCCAAACAAGGGACAGGGAAAAACTGTTTTTT. This codes for CASSQTRDREKLFF.

The CDR3: CASSFGQDWTYEQYF. The CDR3 coding sequence is TGTGCCAGCAGTTTTGGGCAGGACTGGACCTACGAGCAGTACTTC. The chain has TRBV28 and TRBJ2-7, with D possibly TRBD2 on 5 matching bases. Per germline, CDR1 MDHEN and CDR2 SYDVKM. Trimming took off 3 bases at V and 2 bases at J, with 14 bases between the two ends. The CDR3 consists of 15 residues. Variable domain in full (rest from reference TRBV28 and TRBJ2-7): DVKVTQSSRYLVKRTGEKVFLECVQDMDHENMFWYRQDPGLGLRLIYFSYDVKMKEKGDIPEGYSVSREKKERFSLILESASTNQTSMYLCASSFGQDWTYEQYFGPGTRLTVT.

This clone was observed a handful of times. The chain carries TRBV5-1 and TRBJ1-5; TRBD1 agrees at 7 bases. This CDR3 contains 14 residues. J gave up 3 bases and V 1 base, and 1 base lay outside the gene matches. CDR1 SGHRS and CDR2 YFSETQ come from the germline V gene. The CDR3, as DNA: TGCGCCAGCAGCTTGACAGGGGCCAATCAGCCCCAGCATTTT. Protein product: CASSLTGANQPQHF.

V gene TRBV5-5 combines with J gene TRBJ2-1; D may be TRBD2 (5 bases). Germline assignment: CDR1 SGHKS and CDR2 YYEKEE (reference sequence). This CDR3 contains 15 residues. Trimming took 2 bases from V and 0 from J, leaving 9 bases between them. CDR3 sequence: CASSFDYDSYNEQFF. CDR3 sequence (DNA): TGTGCCAGCAGCTTCGACTATGACTCCTACAATGAGCAGTTCTTC.

This rearrangement joins TRBV10-3 to TRBJ2-2; D ambiguous. Trimming cost V 10 bases and J 0 bases, with 12 bases left between them. CDR1 ENHRY and CDR2 SYGVKD come from the germline V gene. The CDR3 is 14 residues long. CDR3 coding DNA: TGTGCCACGCTGGACGGAACGAACACCGGGGAGCTGTTTTTT. Amino acids: CATLDGTNTGELFF.

The rearrangement joins TRBV4-3 to TRBJ2-1, with 8 bases aligning to TRBD2. The CDR3 has 16 residues. The V gene's germline CDR1 is LGHNA and CDR2 YSLEER. V lost 0 bases to trimming and J lost 4 bases; unmatched junction nucleotides: 5. The CDR3 region has the DNA TGCGCCAGCAGCCAAGATAGAAGCGGGGGTTACAATGAGCAGTTCTTC. It codes for CASSQDRSGGYNEQFF.

This clone was counted once. The rearrangement joins TRBV4-1 to TRBJ2-2, with 9 bases fitting TRBD1. After removal of 5 bases from V and 6 bases from J, the junction contained 10 bases not matched to a gene. The V gene's germline CDR1 is MGHRA and CDR2 YSYEKL. The length of the CDR3 is 16 residues. Here the CDR3 DNA reads TGCGCCAGCAGCTACGGACAGGGGAGCTTAGCCGGGGAGCTGTTTTTT. This gives the protein CASSYGQGSLAGELFF.